This T cell receptor (beta chain) is from a study of type 1 and type 2 diabetes patients. Study summary: Donors were type 1 diabetes, type 2 diabetes, or nondiabetic controls. Magnetic bead positive selection isolated CD4+ or CD8+ T cells from PBMCs. Across the study, about 18,000,000 paired-end reads were produced. General observations from the study: A median of one highly-expanded CD4+ clone, covering approximately 4% of reads, occurred in type 2 diabetes.

Amplification started from genomic DNA. Multiplex PCR with 30 forward and 13 reverse primers amplified the TCR beta CDR3. TCRdb called the multiplex PCR reads again in MiXCR, with one record for every CDR3 protein. The table has 250,000 to 300,000 distinct CDR3 sequences, more than 40% seen once. The CDR3 sequence is 13 residues long. Between the trimmed V and J ends, which lost 2 bases and 5 bases, there was a span of 9 bases. Looked up from germline, CDR1 is KGHSH and CDR2 is LQKENI. On this clonotype: As yet, its antigen is unknown.

The chain carries TRBV18 and TRBJ2-5; no clear D gene. The origin of this receptor is a man aged 18 to 35 with type 2 diabetes. Material for sequencing was peripheral blood mononuclear cells (PBMCs). CDR3 nucleotides: TGTGCCAGCTCACCAAACCATCTGGAGACCCAGTACTTC. This codes for CASSPNHLETQYF. The entire variable domain, with the rest obtained from reference TRBV18 and TRBJ2-5, is as follows: NAGVMQNPRHLVRRRGQEARLRCSPMKGHSHVYWYRQLPEEGLKFMVYLQKENIIDESGMPKERFSAEFPKEGPSILRIQQVVRGDSAAYFCASSPNHLETQYFGPGTRLLVL.